Below are 13 T cell receptor beta chains sequenced from a single sample in a study of blood T cell repertoires in COVID-19. TCRdb keeps only in-frame clones here, not all; method: immunoSEQ multiplex PCR. Among some 14,000 clones listed, about 86% were seen once. Sequencing was performed on peripheral blood. The origin of the receptors is a man aged 60 to 75 with acute or convalescent COVID-19.

The genes are TRBV11-2 and TRBJ2-1, with a possible D match to TRBD2 (6 bases). This CDR3 has 14 residues. V gave up 1 base and J gave up 7 bases, with 11 bases separating them. From germline, CDR1 is SGHAT and CDR2 FQNNGV. CDR3 residues: CASSLVPTRNEQFF. In nucleotides, the CDR3 is TGTGCCAGCAGCTTAGTACCGACTAGGAATGAGCAGTTCTTC. Using reference TRBV11-2 and TRBJ2-1 for the parts outside the CDR3, the full variable domain is EAGVAQSPRYKIIEKRQSVAFWCNPISGHATLYWYQQILGQGPKLLIQFQNNGVVDDSQLPKDRFSAERLKGVDSTLKIQPAKLEDSAVYLCASSLVPTRNEQFFGPGTRLTVL.

This clone occurred a few times. The rearrangement uses TRBV6-5 and TRBJ1-6; D possibly corresponds to TRBD1 (5 bases). V was trimmed by 2 bases and J by 9 bases, leaving 11 bases between them. The CDR3 loop spans 14 amino acids. The germline gives CDR1 MNHEY, CDR2 SVGAGI. In nucleotides, the CDR3 is TGTGCCAGCAGTTACCGGCAGGGAGGTTCACCCCTCCACTTT. It yields the protein CASSYRQGGSPLHF.

The genes are TRBV7-6 and TRBJ2-3; 10 bases are a match to TRBD2. The germline V gene has CDR1 SGHVS and CDR2 FNYEAQ. The CDR3 extends over 17 amino acids. Losses at the gene ends were 4 bases for V and 0 bases for J; bases not matched to a gene: 7. Here the CDR3 DNA reads TGTGCCAGCAGCTATATTAGCGGGAGGCCGAGCACAGATACGCAGTATTTT. Protein sequence: CASSYISGRPSTDTQYF.

The chain employs TRBV6-5 and TRBJ2-1, with a weak D call TRBD2 (5 bases). Trimming removed 7 bases from V and 2 bases from J, with 12 bases in between. CDR1 is MNHEY and CDR2 is SVGAGI in the germline V gene. This CDR3 spans 14 amino acids. As DNA, the CDR3 is TGTGCCAGCACCCGGGAAAGGACCTACAATGAGCAGTTCTTC. This encodes CASTRERTYNEQFF.

V is TRBV28 and J is TRBJ1-5, with unresolved D. Germline V gene lookup returns CDR1 MDHEN and CDR2 SYDVKM. The germline V and J ends were trimmed by 1 base and 6 bases, with 16 bases remaining between them. The CDR3 spans 16 residues. The CDR3 DNA is TGTGCCAGCAGTTTATTGTCCAGGCCCTTAGGTCAGCCCCAGCATTTT. It is translated as CASSLLSRPLGQPQHF.

CDR3 DNA: TGTGCCAGCAGTCAAGGGACTAGCGGGAGGCGGGAGACCCAGTACTTC. Translation: CASSQGTSGRRETQYF. The chain combines TRBV27 with TRBJ2-5; 15 bases fit TRBD2. J lost 5 bases, V lost 5 bases, and 6 bases had no gene match. This CDR3 is built from 16 residues. The germline CDR1 and CDR2 sequences are MNHEY and SMNVEV (reference sequence).

The rearrangement joins TRBV21-1 to TRBJ1-4; no DNA check was done on the table's D call, TRBD1. TRBV21-1 is flagged as a pseudogene. This CDR3 spans 16 amino acids. The CDR3 reads CASRTGPQGPGEKLFF. CDR3 bases: TGTGCCAGCAGAACCGGCCCCCAGGGCCCAGGGGAAAAACTGTTTTTT.

V is TRBV6-4 and J is TRBJ2-6, with no clear D. Germline V gives CDR1 MRHNA, CDR2 SNTAGT. V was cut by 3 bases and J by 2 bases, with 8 bases left in between. The CDR3 is made up of 15 amino acids. Written as DNA, the CDR3 is TGTGCCAGCAGTGATGGAGAAACTGGGGCCAACGTCCTGACTTTC. Translating gives CASSDGETGANVLTF.

V is TRBV6-2 or TRBV6-3 and J is TRBJ2-5; TRBD2 matches 10 bases. The CDR3 is made up of 18 amino acids. Germline lookup yields CDR1 MNHEY and CDR2 SVGEGT. The trim removed 0 bases at V and 5 bases at J, leaving 12 bases unmatched. The CDR3 DNA is TGTGCCAGCAGTTACTCCCCGGAACTAGCGGGAACGTCGGAGACCCAGTACTTC. Translating it yields CASSYSPELAGTSETQYF.

The rearrangement links TRBV7-9 to TRBJ2-1; the match to TRBD1 covers 9 bases. Trimming at V came to 4 bases and at J to 10 bases, leaving 5 bases not matched to a gene. The germline V gene has CDR1 SEHNR and CDR2 FQNEAQ (reference sequence). The CDR3 extends over 13 amino acids. In nucleotides, the CDR3 is TGTGCCAGCAGCTCGGGACAGGGATTGGAGCAGTTCTTC. This codes for CASSSGQGLEQFF.

The genes are TRBV5-1 and TRBJ1-2; TRBD1 is a possible D gene (5 bases). This CDR3 is 14 amino acids long. The germline gives CDR1 SGHRS, CDR2 YFSETQ. The germline V and J ends were trimmed by 0 bases and 5 bases, with 11 bases remaining between them. Here the CDR3 DNA reads TGCGCCAGCAGCTTGGAAGGGCAGGGATATGGCTACACCTTC. Its translation is CASSLEGQGYGYTF.

The chain is built from TRBV7-9 and TRBJ1-1; the D gene is possibly TRBD1 (5 bases). In germline, CDR1 is SEHNR, CDR2 FQNEAQ (reference sequence). V dropped 4 bases and J dropped 2 bases, with 14 bases sitting between them. The CDR3 is made up of 15 amino acids. CDR3 region: CASSSRETVNTEAFF. DNA of the CDR3: TGTGCCAGCAGCTCCCGGGAGACAGTTAACACTGAAGCTTTCTTT.

This clone was recorded a few times. The chain combines TRBV4-3 with TRBJ2-2, with TRBD1 as a possible D gene (5 bases). Germline V CDR1 and CDR2: LGHNA, YSLEER. The length of the CDR3 is 16 residues. V lost 0 bases, J lost 4 bases, and 12 bases lay in between. The CDR3 is CASSQDQGDGTGELFF. CDR3 in DNA: TGCGCCAGCAGCCAAGATCAAGGGGATGGCACCGGGGAGCTGTTTTTT.